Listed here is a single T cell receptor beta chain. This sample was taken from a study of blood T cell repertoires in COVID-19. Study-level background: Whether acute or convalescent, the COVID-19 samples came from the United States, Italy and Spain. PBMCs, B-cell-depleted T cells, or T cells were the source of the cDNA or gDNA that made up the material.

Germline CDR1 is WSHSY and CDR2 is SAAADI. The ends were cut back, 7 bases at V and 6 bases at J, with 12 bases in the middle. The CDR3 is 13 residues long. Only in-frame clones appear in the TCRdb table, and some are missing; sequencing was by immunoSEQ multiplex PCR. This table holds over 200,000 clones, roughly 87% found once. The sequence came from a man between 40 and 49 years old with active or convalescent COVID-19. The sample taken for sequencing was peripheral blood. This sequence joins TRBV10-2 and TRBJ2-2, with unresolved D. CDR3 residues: CASTQPVPGELFF. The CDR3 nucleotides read TGCGCCAGCACCCAACCGGTTCCCGGGGAGCTGTTTTTT.